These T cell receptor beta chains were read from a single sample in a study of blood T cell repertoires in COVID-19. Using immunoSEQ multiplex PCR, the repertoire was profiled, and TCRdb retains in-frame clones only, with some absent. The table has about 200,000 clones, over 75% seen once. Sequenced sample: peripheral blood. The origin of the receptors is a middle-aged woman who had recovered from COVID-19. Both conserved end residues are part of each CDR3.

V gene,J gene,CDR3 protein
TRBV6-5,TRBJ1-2,CASSSPGQHGYTF
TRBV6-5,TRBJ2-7,CASRYGTGLYEQYF
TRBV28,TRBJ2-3,CASLSGITDTQYF
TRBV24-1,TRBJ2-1,CATSDPTGQAEQFF
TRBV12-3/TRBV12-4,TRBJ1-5,CASSESGGQPQHF
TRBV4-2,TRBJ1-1,CASSQGESGTVEAFF
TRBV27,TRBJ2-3,CASSSPGLTDTQYF
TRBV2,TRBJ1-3,CASRRDRNSGNTIYF
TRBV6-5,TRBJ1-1,CASSYSGAGRAEAFF
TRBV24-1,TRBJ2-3,CATSLTSRSTDTQYF
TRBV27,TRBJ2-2,CASSFSRGRNTGELFF
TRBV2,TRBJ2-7,CASSGEVAYEQYF
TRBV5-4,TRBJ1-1,CASRRMFADTEAFF
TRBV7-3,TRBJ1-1,CASSLNSGDEAFF
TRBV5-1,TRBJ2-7,CASSAGSYEQYF
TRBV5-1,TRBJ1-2,CASSLAAGDGYTF
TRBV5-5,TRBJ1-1,CASSLTGLETEAFF
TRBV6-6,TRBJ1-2,CASSPTGPGYTF
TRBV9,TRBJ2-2,CASSSRRSGRANTGELFF
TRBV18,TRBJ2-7,CASSPPGLAAYEQYF
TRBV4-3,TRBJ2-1,CASSHLVAGGYNEQFF
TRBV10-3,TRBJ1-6,CAISAATGVKFSPLHF
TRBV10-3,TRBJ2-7,CAISGATSYEQYF
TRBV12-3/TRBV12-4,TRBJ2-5,CASRIGGEETQYF
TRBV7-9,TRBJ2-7,CAAGTGVPRYEQYF
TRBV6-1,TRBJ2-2,CASSDYGRRDSFTGELFF
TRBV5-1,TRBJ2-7,CASSLARLMTYEQYF
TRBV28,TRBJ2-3,CASSLPLSGRASTDTQYF
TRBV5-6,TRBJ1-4,CASSSASWGLEKLFF